Following are 11 T cell receptor beta chains from one sample sequenced in a study of beta chain features in type 1 diabetes. Expressed TCRB transcripts were sequenced because the entire RNA isolate underwent reverse transcription. Assay used: immunoSEQ multiplex PCR; TCRdb lists only in-frame clones, some missing. Here the sample spans under 350,000 clones, about 8% being singletons. The sequencing sample was made of central memory CD4+ T cells from blood. Receptors were obtained from a woman aged 18-29 years in good health.

This chain uses TRBV9 with TRBJ2-7; D is uncertain. CDR1 SGDLS and CDR2 YYNGEE come from the germline V gene. The V end was cut by 5 bases, the J end by 7 bases, with 19 bases between. The CDR3 is made up of 14 amino acids. CDR3 amino acids: CASSPENPWAEQYV. CDR3 nucleotides: TGTGCCAGCAGTCCAGAGAACCCATGGGCTGAGCAGTACGTC.

The chain has TRBV9 and TRBJ2-3; D call uncertain. The CDR3 has 13 residues. In germline, CDR1 is SGDLS, CDR2 YYNGEE. Trimming left V 0 bases short and J 6 bases short, with 8 bases between. CDR3 residues: CASSVGGIDTQYF. The CDR3, as DNA: TGTGCCAGCAGCGTAGGGGGAATTGATACGCAGTATTTT.

In this sample, this clone turned up a few times. The V gene is TRBV18, the J gene TRBJ1-2, with D uncertain. This CDR3 is 13 amino acids long. Germline V gene sequence: CDR1 KGHSH, CDR2 LQKENI. The ends were cut back, 5 bases at V and 8 bases at J, with 15 bases in the middle. CDR3 in amino acids: CASSWTGEEGYTF. As DNA, the CDR3 is TGTGCCAGCTCATGGACCGGGGAGGAGGGCTACACCTTC.

The gene calls are TRBV7-2 and TRBJ2-5, with TRBD2 as a possible D gene (6 bases). Trimming took off 5 bases at V and 2 bases at J, with 6 bases between the two ends. The length of the CDR3 is 12 residues. From germline, CDR1 is SGHTA and CDR2 FQGNSA. The CDR3 coding sequence is TGTGCCAGCAGCCGGGAGCAAGAGACCCAGTACTTC. This translates into CASSREQETQYF.

V is TRBV14 and J is TRBJ1-6, with D unresolved. Germline CDR1 is SGHDN and CDR2 is FVKESK. V was pared by 0 bases and J by 0 bases, with 12 bases between. This CDR3 has 18 amino acids. For the CDR3, the DNA is TGTGCCAGCAGCCAAGATCGGGCTTGGAGCTCCTATAATTCACCCCTCCACTTT. Protein: CASSQDRAWSSYNSPLHF.

This clone was picked up a small number of times. This chain connects TRBV27 to TRBJ1-1, with no clear D. This CDR3 has 14 residues. V shed 4 bases and J shed 5 bases, with 14 bases lying between them. The germline V gene encodes CDR1 MNHEY and CDR2 SMNVEV (reference sequence). CDR3 bases: TGTGCCAGCAGTTCCCCGGGATTAGGAACTGAAGCTTTCTTT. As protein: CASSSPGLGTEAFF.

This clone was seen many times. J is TRBJ2-3 and V is TRBV18; 11 bases are shared with TRBD2. The ends lost 2 bases at V and 6 bases at J; junction bases unmatched: 7. The CDR3 runs 16 residues. CDR1 is KGHSH, CDR2 LQKENI, per germline. CDR3 protein: CASSPTSGSSADTQYF. The CDR3 nucleotides are TGTGCCAGCTCACCAACTAGCGGGAGTTCAGCGGATACGCAGTATTTT.

The chain links TRBV5-1 to TRBJ1-3, with D uncertain. The CDR3 has 14 amino acids. Looked up from germline, CDR1 is SGHRS and CDR2 is YFSETQ. Trimming cost V 3 bases and J 3 bases, with 10 bases left between them. The CDR3 sequence: CASSSGLGGNTIYF. In DNA, the CDR3 is TGCGCCAGCAGCTCCGGTCTAGGTGGAAACACCATATATTTT.

This chain links TRBV7-8 with TRBJ1-6; D remains unclear. The germline gives CDR1 SGHVS, CDR2 FQNEAQ. This CDR3 contains 18 residues. The V end lost 0 bases, the J end lost 0 bases, and 12 bases lay between the germline ends. The CDR3 here is CASSLADRLSSYNSPLHF. The CDR3 coding sequence is TGTGCCAGCAGCTTAGCGGACCGCCTGAGCTCCTATAATTCACCCCTCCACTTT.

This clone came up a few times. The rearrangement joins TRBV19 to TRBJ1-1; TRBD1 matches 10 bases. Trimming removed 7 bases from V and 5 bases from J; junction bases left unmatched: 13. Germline V gives CDR1 LNHDA, CDR2 SQIVND (reference sequence). The length of the CDR3 is 16 residues. The CDR3 DNA follows: TGTGCCAGTACCATACTACTCGGGACAGGGGTTACTGAAGCTTTCTTT. Encoded protein: CASTILLGTGVTEAFF.

V gene TRBV2 combines with J gene TRBJ1-2; no clear D gene. CDR3 length equals 11 residues. Germline CDR1 reads SNHLY; CDR2 reads FYNNEI. V was cut by 2 bases and J by 8 bases, with 6 bases left in between. The DNA of the CDR3 is TGTGCCAGCAGTGAATCTGGCGGCTACACCTTC. Encoded protein: CASSESGGYTF.